Listed below are T cell receptor beta chains from one sample, sequenced in a study of tumor-infiltrating lymphocytes in primary liver carcinoma. TCRdb re-called the multiplex PCR reads through MiXCR, storing one row per CDR3 protein. The table records 45,000 or so distinct CDR3 sequences, around 70% of them present only once. Sequenced: liver tumor tissue from sampling region 2. Receptor source: a man in his forties or fifties with primary liver carcinoma and hepatitis B virus infection. Both conserved end residues are part of each CDR3. D genes are given only for firm matches. Size is stated for part of the rows, as once, few or many counts, or as a class when the clone is expanded.

TRBJ2-1 | . | . | TRBV6-2/TRBV6-3 | CASRLPQASYNEHFF | TGTGCCAGCAGGTTGCCTCAAGCGTCCTATAATGAGCACTTCTTC
TRBJ2-6 | TRBD1 | once | TRBV28 | CASSFSGQGANILAF | TGTGCCAGCAGTTTTTCGGGACAGGGGGCCAACATCCTGGCTTTC
TRBJ2-2 | TRBD2 | few | TRBV6-1 | CASSVTSGRACGELFF | TGTGCCAGCAGTGTGACTAGTGGGAGGGCCTGCGGGGAGCTGTTTTTT
TRBJ2-2 | . | . | TRBV12-3/TRBV12-4 | CGSSFPFVWQGSNTGELFF | TGTGGCAGCAGTTTCCCATTCGTGTGGCAGGGGAGTAATACCGGGGAGCTGTTTTTT
TRBJ1-2 | . | . | TRBV6-5 | CASSEVGEQGTGYTF | TGTGCCAGCAGTGAAGTTGGGGAACAAGGTACTGGCTACACCTTC
TRBJ1-1 | . | . | TRBV30 | CAWSAKGGKEAFF | TGTGCCTGGAGTGCAAAGGGAGGTAAAGAGGCTTTCTTT
TRBJ2-5 | TRBD1 | . | TRBV4-2 | CASSQGGTGETQYF | TGTGCCAGCAGCCAAGGGGGGACAGGGGAGACCCAGTACTTC
TRBJ2-3 | TRBD2 | . | TRBV29-1 | CSATTAGSQGLSATQYF | TGCAGCGCCACGACAGCGGGGTCCCAAGGGTTGTCGGCTACGCAGTATTTC
TRBJ2-1 | . | . | TRBV6-1 | CASILKRHTYNEQFF | TGTGCCAGCATCCTGAAGCGGCACACCTACAATGAGCAGTTCTTC
TRBJ2-1 | . | . | TRBV7-2 | CASSFGSQGFF | TGTGCCAGCAGCTTTGGCTCACAGGGGTTCTTC
TRBJ2-7 | . | . | TRBV11-2 | CASNITGLSGEQYF | TGTGCCAGCAACATTACAGGTCTGTCTGGAGAGCAGTACTTC
TRBJ2-5 | . | many | TRBV28 | CASRQGPMRGRETQYF | TGTGCCAGCAGGCAGGGGCCAATGAGGGGGAGAGAGACCCAGTACTTC
TRBJ2-3 | . | once | TRBV20-1 | CTAEGVMEDTQYF | TGCACTGCAGAGGGGGTCATGGAGGATACGCAGTATTTT
TRBJ2-1 | TRBD2 | few | TRBV6-5 | CASSTGTSHYSEQFF | TGTGCCAGCAGTACTGGGACTAGCCACTACAGTGAGCAATTCTTC
TRBJ1-1 | . | . | TRBV5-1 | CASSMNGGTNTDAFF | TGCGCCAGCAGCATGAACGGGGGGACGAACACTGATGCTTTCTTT
TRBJ2-7 | . | . | TRBV11-2 | CAGSSGRLYARQQYF | TGTGCCGGCAGCTCCGGACGGCTTTACGCGCGCCAGCAGTACTTT
TRBJ1-1 | . | many | TRBV7-9 | CASSQPGLPRGTEAFF | TGTGCCAGCAGCCAGCCGGGACTTCCAAGGGGCACTGAAGCTTTCTTT
TRBJ1-4 | . | . | TRBV12-3/TRBV12-4 | CASNLAGIEKLFF | TGTGCCAGCAATTTAGCAGGGATTGAAAAACTGTTTTTT
TRBJ2-3 | TRBD2 | . | TRBV7-9 | CASSKAGSTDTQYF | TGTGCCAGCAGCAAAGCGGGGAGTACAGATACGCAGTATTTT
TRBJ2-1 | . | . | TRBV7-9 | CASCDSFSENNEQFF | TGTGCCAGCTGTGATAGTTTTTCCGAAAACAATGAGCAGTTCTTC